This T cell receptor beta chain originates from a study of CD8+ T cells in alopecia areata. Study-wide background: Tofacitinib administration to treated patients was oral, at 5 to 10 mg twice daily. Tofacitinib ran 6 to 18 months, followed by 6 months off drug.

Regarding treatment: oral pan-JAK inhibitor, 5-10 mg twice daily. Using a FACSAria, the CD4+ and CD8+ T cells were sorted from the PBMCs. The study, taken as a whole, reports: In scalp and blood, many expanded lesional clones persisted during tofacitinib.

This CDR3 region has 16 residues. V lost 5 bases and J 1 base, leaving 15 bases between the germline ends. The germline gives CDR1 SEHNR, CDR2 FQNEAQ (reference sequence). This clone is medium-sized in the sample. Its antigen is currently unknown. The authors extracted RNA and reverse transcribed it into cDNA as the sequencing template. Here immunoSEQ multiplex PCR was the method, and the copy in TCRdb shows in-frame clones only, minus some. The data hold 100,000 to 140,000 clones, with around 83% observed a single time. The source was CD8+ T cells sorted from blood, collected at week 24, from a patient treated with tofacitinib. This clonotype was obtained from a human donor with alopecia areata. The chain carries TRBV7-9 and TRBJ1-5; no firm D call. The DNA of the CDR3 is TGTGCCAGCAGCGACTTCACAGTGACGAGCAATCAGCCCCAGCATTTT. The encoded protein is CASSDFTVTSNQPQHF.